The T cell receptor (beta chain) under discussion was sequenced for a study of spatial heterogeneity in lung cancer. Individual TCR cDNA molecules each bore their own unique molecular identifier. In TCRdb, the 5' RACE reads were re-called with MiXCR into one record per CDR3 protein. The table has about 100,000 distinct CDR3 sequences, less than 20% seen once. Findings of the study overall: Whereas they appeared in blood less at follow-up, ubiquitous expanded tumor TCRs appeared there more at resection.

Germline V CDR1 and CDR2: DFQATT, SNEGSKA (reference sequence). V was cut by 6 bases and J by 14 bases, with 22 bases left in between. The CDR3 runs to 13 residues. Time point in this sample: blood at routine non-recurrence follow-up after resection. Without sorting, whole RNA was sequenced from tumor, nontumor lung or frozen PBMC. This clonotype was recorded a few times. Its antigen is still unknown. The TCR originated in a male donor with early-stage non-small cell lung cancer. V is TRBV20-1 and J is TRBJ1-4, with D uncertain. Source: PBMCs, taken at follow-up. As DNA, the CDR3 is TGCAGTGCCGAACGGGTCCCTGGGAACACTCTGTTTTTT. Residues: CSAERVPGNTLFF.